Sequencing of this TCR beta chain was carried out in a study of blood T cells in healthy people across ages. Together with a sample-barcoded 5' primer, a J-beta primer mix was included in a second PCR lasting about 7 to 11 cycles. TCRdb reprocessed the 5' RACE reads via MiXCR and lists one record per CDR3 protein. The sample yields roughly 790,000 distinct CDR3 sequences, about 40% seen once. This clonotype was picked up a small number of times. This clonotype originated in a woman aged 55-70 years in good health. The sequencing input was blood.

CDR3 residues: CASSPLRREETQYF. Written as DNA, the CDR3 is TGTGCCAGCAGCCCCCTCCGGCGGGAAGAGACCCAGTACTTC. V is TRBV14 and J is TRBJ2-5; D possibly corresponds to TRBD2 (5 bases). Germline values: CDR1 SGHDN, CDR2 FVKESK. The CDR3 contains 14 residues. Trimming pared 4 bases from V and 3 bases from J, leaving 12 bases between.